The clone carrying this T cell receptor (beta chain) was counted between two and nine times. The antigen remains undetermined. The data originate from a study of identical twins. Findings of the study overall: Fewer insertions marked abundant cord blood beta clonotypes; young adult naive trended weakly, memory not at all.

The cDNA had a unique molecular identifier and a template-switch universal primer site. TCRdb recomputed calls from the 5' RACE reads with MiXCR, one row per CDR3 protein. The sample yields about 530,000 distinct CDR3 sequences, 15% seen once. Only healthy Caucasians were enrolled as donors. V lost 2 bases and J 2 bases, leaving 9 bases between the germline ends. This CDR3 has 14 amino acids. These data were also filed under a second study, of yellow fever vaccine responses in identical twins. That study adds: On the reported evidence, twins' vaccine T cell responses seemed partly convergent and partly personalized.

The sample was CD4+ T cells sorted from blood. The genes are TRBV12-3 or TRBV12-4 and TRBJ1-1, with D tentatively TRBD1 (5 bases). The receptor was derived from a woman aged 18-35 years in good health. CDR3: CASSLWTINTEAFF. The CDR3 nucleotides read TGTGCCAGCAGTTTATGGACAATAAACACTGAAGCTTTCTTT.